A single sample gave rise to the 25 T cell receptor beta chains below, sequenced in a study of regulatory T cells in long-lasting Graves disease. Time point: persistent/refractory GD, antithyroid drugs over 5 years with positive TRAb. Following extraction of RNA from PBMCs, that RNA was used to make the TCR library. Arm-PCR of CDR3 regions and iRepertoire HTBI primers were the basis on which TCR beta libraries were built. TCRdb re-analysed the multiplex PCR reads in MiXCR, keeping a single row per CDR3 protein. This table holds roughly 300,000 distinct CDR3 sequences, around 20% found once. The sample was peripheral blood mononuclear cells (PBMCs), taken when the disease was refractory, from a patient treated with antithyroid drugs. Receptor source: a female donor with Graves disease.

This clonotype was picked up many times. The chain recombines TRBV6-1 with TRBJ1-2, with TRBD1 identical over 9 bases. From germline, CDR1 is MNHNS and CDR2 SASEGT. V lost 5 bases to trimming and J lost 3 bases; unmatched junction nucleotides: 4. The CDR3 is 14 residues long. CDR3 sequence: CASSRQGVDYGYTF. The CDR3 DNA follows: TGTGCCAGCAGTCGACAGGGGGTGGACTATGGCTACACCTTC.

This clonotype has more than one count but fewer than ten. The chain is built from TRBV7-9 and TRBJ1-1; tentative D call: TRBD1 (5 bases). Trimming removed 7 bases at V and 3 bases at J, with 12 bases between. From germline, CDR1 is SEHNR and CDR2 FQNEAQ (reference sequence). This CDR3 is 13 amino acids long. The CDR3 sequence: CASTGGVDTEAFF. The CDR3, as DNA: TGTGCCAGCACCGGGGGAGTAGACACTGAAGCTTTCTTT. Full variable domain (rest looked up from reference TRBV7-9 and TRBJ1-1): DTGVSQNPRHKITKRGQNVTFRCDPISEHNRLYWYRQTLGQGPEFLTYFQNEAQLEKSRLLSDRFSAERPKGSFSTLEIQRTEQGDSAMYLCASTGGVDTEAFFGQGTRLTVV.

The chain uses TRBV3-1 and TRBJ1-5; a possible D gene is TRBD1 (6 bases). V shed 0 bases and J shed 4 bases, with 10 bases lying between them. Germline V gives CDR1 LGHDT, CDR2 YNNKEL (reference sequence). This CDR3 has 15 residues. The CDR3 reads CASSQEAGANQPQHF. For the CDR3, the DNA is TGTGCCAGCAGCCAAGAGGCAGGGGCTAATCAGCCCCAGCATTTT.

The V call is TRBV19, the J call TRBJ2-5, with D perhaps assigned TRBD1 or TRBD2 (5 bases each). Germline loops: CDR1 LNHDA, CDR2 SQIVND (reference sequence). The germline V and J ends were trimmed by 5 bases and 1 base, with 17 bases remaining between them. This CDR3 contains 16 residues. CDR3 coding DNA: TGTGCCAGTAGTGCGGGTATCCTCGACAGCCAAGAGACCCAGTACTTC. It yields the protein CASSAGILDSQETQYF.

The V call is TRBV7-2, the J call TRBJ2-1, with 7 positions matching TRBD1. The V gene end was trimmed by 4 bases and the J gene end by 1 base; junction bases not matched to a gene: 4. Germline CDR1 reads SGHTA; CDR2 reads FQGNSA. The CDR3 is made up of 15 amino acids. The CDR3 DNA sequence: TGTGCCAGCAGCTCCGACAGGGCGTCCTACAATGAGCAGTTCTTC. Its protein product is CASSSDRASYNEQFF. Using reference TRBV7-2 and TRBJ2-1 for the parts outside the CDR3, the full variable domain is GAGVSQSPSNKVTEKGKDVELRCDPISGHTALYWYRQSLGQGLEFLIYFQGNSAPDKSGLPSDRFSAERTGGSVSTLTIQRTQQEDSAVYLCASSSDRASYNEQFFGPGTRLTVL.

This clonotype showed up many times. The chain links TRBV9 to TRBJ2-4; TRBD2 agrees at 12 bases. Germline CDR1 SGDLS, CDR2 YYNGEE. V dropped 4 bases and J dropped 7; count of bases not matched to a gene: 6. This CDR3 contains 15 residues. The DNA of the CDR3 is TGTGCCAGCAGCTCCTCGACTAGCGGGAGCAACATTCAGTACTTC. Amino acid sequence: CASSSSTSGSNIQYF.

This clonotype was recorded a few times. V is TRBV5-5 and J is TRBJ2-7; D is unclear. This CDR3 has 15 amino acids. Looked up from germline, CDR1 is SGHKS and CDR2 is YYEKEE (reference sequence). V was pared by 7 bases and J by 1 base, with 18 bases between. The CDR3 loop reads CASAHAATLSYEQYF. The CDR3 region has the DNA TGTGCCAGCGCTCATGCGGCCACGCTTTCCTACGAGCAGTACTTC.

In the case of this clonotype: One junction end disagrees with the germline gene, perhaps due to a read error. The chain recombines TRBV7-3 with TRBJ2-2; 7 bases agree with TRBD2. Germline-derived CDR1 and CDR2 are SGHTA and FQGTGA. The CDR3 runs 17 residues. CDR3 nucleotides: TGTGCCAGCAGCTTTGGATTCGGACTAGTTGACACCGGGGGGCTGTTTTTT. Amino acids: CASSFGFGLVDTGGLFF.

The chain couples TRBV5-6 to TRBJ2-7; 8 nucleotides agree with TRBD1. V trimming: 4 bases; J trimming: 4 bases; junction bases outside the gene matches: 10. Germline lookup yields CDR1 SGHDT and CDR2 YYEEEE. This CDR3 region has 15 residues. DNA of the CDR3: TGTGCCAGCAGCCAGCTGGGACAGGATCCTTACGAGCAGTACTTC. This translates into CASSQLGQDPYEQYF.

V is TRBV11-2 and J is TRBJ2-1, with D perhaps TRBD2 (5 bases). Germline V gives CDR1 SGHAT, CDR2 FQNNGV. V dropped 7 bases and J dropped 0 bases, with 13 bases sitting between them. The CDR3 sequence is 15 residues long. This CDR3 reads CASTSAAPSYNEQFF. The DNA for the CDR3 is TGTGCCAGCACCTCAGCGGCCCCCTCCTACAATGAGCAGTTCTTC.

The chain's CDR3 is CASSLVGAAPGELFF. In DNA form, the CDR3 reads TGTGCCAGCAGTTTGGTAGGGGCCGCGCCCGGGGAGCTGTTTTTT. The chain recombines TRBV28 with TRBJ2-2; tentatively, D is TRBD1 (5 bases). Germline values: CDR1 MDHEN, CDR2 SYDVKM. There are 15 residues in the CDR3. Trimming pared 3 bases from V and 6 bases from J, leaving 14 bases between.

The chain carries TRBV10-3 and TRBJ2-7; 12 bases fit TRBD2. J was trimmed by 0 bases and V by 11 bases; bases with no gene match: 5. The CDR3 length is 14 residues. Per germline, CDR1 ENHRY and CDR2 SYGVKD. CDR3 DNA: TGTGCCTCCCGGACTAGCGGGGTCTCCTACGAGCAGTACTTC. This translates into CASRTSGVSYEQYF.

The V and J genes are TRBV15 and TRBJ2-5; 7 bases map to TRBD1. Germline lookup yields CDR1 LNHNV and CDR2 YYDKDF (reference sequence). The CDR3 contains 15 residues. Trimming took 1 base from V and 3 from J; bases not matched to a gene: 5. The CDR3: CATSRGTGTEETQYF. DNA for the CDR3: TGTGCCACCAGCAGAGGCACCGGGACAGAAGAGACCCAGTACTTC.

This clonotype was observed a handful of times. The chain links TRBV20-1 to TRBJ1-6, with 9 bases that match TRBD1. Losses at the gene ends were 0 bases for V and 2 bases for J; bases not matched to a gene: 8. CDR1 DFQATT and CDR2 SNEGSKA come from the germline V gene (reference sequence). The CDR3 extends over 18 amino acids. In DNA, the CDR3 is TGCAGTGCTAGAGACGTCCCGGGACAGGGTACCTATAATTCACCCCTCCACTTT. The encoded protein is CSARDVPGQGTYNSPLHF.

This chain uses TRBV4-3 with TRBJ1-5; D possibly corresponds to TRBD1 (6 bases). Deletions cut 1 base from V and 11 bases from J, with 21 bases between. The CDR3 covers 16 residues. CDR1 and CDR2 (germline): LGHNA, YSLEER. CDR3 coding DNA: TGCGCCAGCAGCCAAGTTCGAGGACAGCCTCCAGGAGCCCAGCATTTT. Translation: CASSQVRGQPPGAQHF.

This chain uses TRBV7-2 with TRBJ1-3; tentatively, D is TRBD1 (5 bases). The V end lost 1 base, the J end lost 0 bases, and 13 bases lay between the germline ends. CDR1 is SGHTA, CDR2 FQGNSA, per germline. The CDR3 length is 17 residues. The CDR3 region is CASSLGRGPLSGNTIYF. CDR3 sequence (DNA): TGTGCCAGCAGCTTAGGAAGGGGCCCCCTCTCTGGAAACACCATATATTTT.

The V and J genes are TRBV5-4 and TRBJ2-5; TRBD1 is a possible D gene (5 bases). From germline, CDR1 is SGHNT and CDR2 YYREEE (reference sequence). Trimming left V 2 bases short and J 5 bases short, with 16 bases between. The CDR3 consists of 15 residues. DNA for the CDR3: TGTGCCAGCAGCTTTGGCGCCAGGGAAGGGGAGACCCAGTACTTC. This translates into CASSFGAREGETQYF.

The chain employs TRBV7-2 and TRBJ2-3, with a possible D match to TRBD2 (6 bases). In germline, CDR1 is SGHTA, CDR2 FQGNSA. V was clipped by 5 bases and J by 2 bases, with 14 bases between them. CDR3 length equals 15 residues. CDR3 sequence (DNA): TGTGCCAGCAGCGGACGTGGGGACTTCACAGATACGCAGTATTTT. Translation: CASSGRGDFTDTQYF.

This clonotype was counted a few times. The gene calls are TRBV11-2 and TRBJ2-1, with D unresolved. Per the germline V gene, CDR1 is SGHAT and CDR2 is FQNNGV. Trimming removed 5 bases at V and 4 bases at J, with 15 bases between. The length of the CDR3 is 15 residues. Written as DNA, the CDR3 is TGTGCCAGCAGCCTCGAAAGAAGGCCTTACAATGAGCAGTTCTTC. It yields the protein CASSLERRPYNEQFF.

This clonotype was seen a handful of times. The rearrangement joins TRBV20-1 to TRBJ1-5, with unresolved D. Trimming took 6 bases from V and 0 from J, leaving 6 bases between them. Per the germline V gene, CDR1 is DFQATT and CDR2 is SNEGSKA (reference sequence). This CDR3 has 12 residues. Written as DNA, the CDR3 is TGCAGTGCAATCTTTAGCAATCAGCCCCAGCATTTT. Amino acid sequence: CSAIFSNQPQHF.

This clonotype came up a few times. V usage is TRBV20-1 and J usage is TRBJ2-7; D ambiguous. This CDR3 comprises 15 residues. CDR1 and CDR2 from the germline V gene are DFQATT and SNEGSKA (reference sequence). Trimming removed 0 bases from V and 1 base from J, with 13 bases in between. The DNA of the CDR3 is TGCAGTGCTAGAGAAGCCGGGCGGAATTCCTACGAGCAGTACTTC. This sequence encodes CSAREAGRNSYEQYF.

This clonotype was seen many times. The chain carries TRBV28 and TRBJ2-5, with 11 bases identical to TRBD2. The CDR3 loop spans 14 amino acids. V shed 7 bases and J 5 bases; nucleotides not matched to a gene: 6. Germline CDR1 reads MDHEN; CDR2 reads SYDVKM. CDR3 loop: CASTIAGGVETQYF. The CDR3 nucleotides are TGTGCCAGCACGATAGCGGGAGGGGTGGAGACCCAGTACTTC. The full variable domain, in which reference TRBV28 and TRBJ2-5 provide the parts outside the CDR3, is DVKVTQSSRYLVKRTGEKVFLECVQDMDHENMFWYRQDPGLGLRLIYFSYDVKMKEKGDIPEGYSVSREKKERFSLILESASTNQTSMYLCASTIAGGVETQYFGPGTRLLVL.

In this sample, this clonotype turned up many times. The V call is TRBV28, the J call TRBJ2-7; D perhaps matches TRBD1 (5 bases). CDR3 length: 13 residues. Trimming pared 7 bases from V and 0 bases from J, leaving 10 bases between. Per the germline V gene, CDR1 is MDHEN and CDR2 is SYDVKM. CDR3 sequence (DNA): TGTGCCAGCACGGTCGACAGCTCCTACGAGCAGTACTTC. This codes for CASTVDSSYEQYF.

On this clonotype itself: Sequence at one end of the junction differs from germline and may be a read error. The J gene is TRBJ2-6, the V gene TRBV27; D is unresolved. The CDR3 has 15 amino acids. Looked up from germline, CDR1 is MNHEY and CDR2 is SMNVEV (reference sequence). CDR3: CAGSKDARGANVLTF. CDR3 DNA: TGTGCCGGCAGTAAGGATGCGCGTGGGGCCAACGTCCTGACTTTC.

The rearrangement joins TRBV6-1 to TRBJ1-2, with D tentatively TRBD1 (6 bases). This CDR3 is 14 amino acids long. CDR1 MNHNS and CDR2 SASEGT come from the germline V gene. V lost 6 bases to trimming and J lost 6 bases, with 17 bases between them. CDR3 sequence: CASSWTVDEDGYTF. CDR3 bases: TGTGCCAGCAGCTGGACAGTAGACGAGGATGGCTACACCTTC.